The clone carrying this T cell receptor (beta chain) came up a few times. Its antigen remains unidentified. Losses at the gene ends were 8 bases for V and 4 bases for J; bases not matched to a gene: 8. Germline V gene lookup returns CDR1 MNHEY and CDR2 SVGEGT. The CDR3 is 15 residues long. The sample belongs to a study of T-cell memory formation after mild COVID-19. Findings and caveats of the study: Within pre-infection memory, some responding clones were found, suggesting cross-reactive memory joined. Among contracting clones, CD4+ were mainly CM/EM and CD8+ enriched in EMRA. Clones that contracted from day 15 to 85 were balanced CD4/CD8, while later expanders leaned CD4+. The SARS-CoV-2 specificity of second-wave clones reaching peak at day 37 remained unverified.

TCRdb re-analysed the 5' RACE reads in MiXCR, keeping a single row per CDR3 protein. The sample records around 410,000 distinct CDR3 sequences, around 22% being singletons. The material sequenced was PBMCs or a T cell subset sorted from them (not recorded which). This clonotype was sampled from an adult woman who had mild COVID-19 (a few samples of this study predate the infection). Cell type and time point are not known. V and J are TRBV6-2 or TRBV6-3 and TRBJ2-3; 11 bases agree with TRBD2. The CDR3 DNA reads TGTGCCAGCGAGAGCATAGCGGGAGGGTCAGATACGCAGTATTTT. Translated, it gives CASESIAGGSDTQYF.